This T cell receptor beta chain was retrieved from a study of cytomegalovirus exposure and HLA in healthy donors. PCR employed 60 Vbeta and 13 Jbeta primers. Sequencing used immunoSEQ multiplex PCR; TCRdb keeps in-frame clones, though not all of them. The data hold some 220,000 clones, with approximately 90% observed a single time. Germline CDR1 MGHRA, CDR2 YSYEKL. The V segment lost 3 bases and the J segment 0 bases; nucleotides outside the gene matches: 3. There are 15 residues in the CDR3. Findings and limits, study-wide: Productive status was seen about 90% or about 30% of the time for most TCR beta V segments in an earlier analysis.

Points on this clone: The antigen remains unidentified.

Sequenced: PBMCs. The receptor was derived from a woman aged 18-29 years in good health and CMV-seronegative. The V call is TRBV4-1, the J call TRBJ2-3; 7 nucleotides agree with TRBD2. The CDR3 is CASSQLAVSTDTQYF. The CDR3 coding sequence is TGCGCCAGCAGCCAGCTAGCGGTCAGCACAGATACGCAGTATTTT.